The entry that follows covers one T cell receptor beta chain sequence. The CDR3 runs to 17 residues. The sample originates from a study of T cells expressing NK-cell markers. TCRdb reprocessed the 5' RACE reads and keeps a single row for each CDR3 protein, giving no DNA. The sample totals some 280,000 distinct CDR3 sequences. The sequence was collected from a man in his late teens or twenties in good health. The chain has TRBV12-3 or TRBV12-4 and TRBJ1-1; lacking DNA, the TRBD1 call made by TCRdb goes unchecked. The sample consisted of blood T cells: a sorted CD56 or NKG2C T cell subset, CD4+ or CD8+ T cells, or bulk PBMC T cells (not recorded which). The CDR3 loop reads CASSLRGQGVRNTEAFF.